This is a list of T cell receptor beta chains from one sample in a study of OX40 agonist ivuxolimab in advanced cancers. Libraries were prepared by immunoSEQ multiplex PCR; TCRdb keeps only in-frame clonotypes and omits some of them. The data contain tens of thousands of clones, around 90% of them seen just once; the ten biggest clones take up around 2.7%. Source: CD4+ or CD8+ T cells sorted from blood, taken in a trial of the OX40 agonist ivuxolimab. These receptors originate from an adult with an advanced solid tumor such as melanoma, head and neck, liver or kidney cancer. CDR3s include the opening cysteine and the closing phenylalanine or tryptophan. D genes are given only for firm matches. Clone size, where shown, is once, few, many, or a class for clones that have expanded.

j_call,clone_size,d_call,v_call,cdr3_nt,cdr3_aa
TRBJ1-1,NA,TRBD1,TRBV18,TGTGCCAGCTCCCCGGACAGGGGGTATCTGAACACTGAAGCTTTCTTT,CASSPDRGYLNTEAFF
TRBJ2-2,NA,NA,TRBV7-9,TGTGCCAGCGGTAAAAGGGGTGGCGGGGAGCTGTTTTTT,CASGKRGGGELFF
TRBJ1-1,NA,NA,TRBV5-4,TGTGCCAGCAGCTTAACGGGTAACACTGAAGCTTTCTTT,CASSLTGNTEAFF
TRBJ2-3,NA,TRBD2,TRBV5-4,TGTGCCAGCAGCCCGGAGACAGCGGGAGTGGATACGCAGTATTTT,CASSPETAGVDTQYF
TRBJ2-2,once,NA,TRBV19,TGTGCCAGTAGTTGGGACACCTACACCGGGGAGCTGTTTTTT,CASSWDTYTGELFF
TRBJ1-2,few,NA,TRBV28,TGTGCCAGCAGTTCCCCCGGGAACACAAATGGCTACACCTTC,CASSSPGNTNGYTF
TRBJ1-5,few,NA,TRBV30,TGTGCCTCTTCGGACAGTGGGGATCAGCCCCAGCATTTT,CASSDSGDQPQHF
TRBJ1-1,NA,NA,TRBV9,TGTGCCAGCAGCGTAGGAGGGGTTGCGGAGGAAGCTTTCTTT,CASSVGGVAEEAFF
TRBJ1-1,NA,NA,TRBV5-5,TGTGCCAGCAGCGCGAACAGGAACACTGAAGCTTTCTTT,CASSANRNTEAFF
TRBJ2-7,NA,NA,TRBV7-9,NA,CASSLSVGQGIPHF
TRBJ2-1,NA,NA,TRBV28,TGTGCCAGCTCTGGGGCGAGCGTAGCCTACAATGAGCAGTTCTTC,CASSGASVAYNEQFF
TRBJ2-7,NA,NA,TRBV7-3,TGTGCCAGCAGCTTAACAGGGCAGTACGAGCAGTACTTC,CASSLTGQYEQYF
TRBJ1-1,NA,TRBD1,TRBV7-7,TGTGCCAGCAGCCCACTCGGACAGGGAGTCACTGAAGCTTTCTTT,CASSPLGQGVTEAFF
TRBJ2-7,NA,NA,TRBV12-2,TGTGCAAGTCGCCACCCGCGGGTCCTTGAAAACGAGCAGTACTTC,CASRHPRVLENEQYF
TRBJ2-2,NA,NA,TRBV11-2,TGTGCCAGCAAGACGGTGCAAGGGAACACCGGGGAGCTGTTTTTT,CASKTVQGNTGELFF
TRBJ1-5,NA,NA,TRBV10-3,TGTGCCATCAGTGAAGGGAATAGCAATCAGCCCCAGCATTTT,CAISEGNSNQPQHF
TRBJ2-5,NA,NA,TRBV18,TGTGCCAGCTCACCACAGACTGGGGAGACCCAGTACTTC,CASSPQTGETQYF
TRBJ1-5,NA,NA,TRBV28,TGTGCCAGCAGTACCTGGACAGATCAGCCCCAGCATTTT,CASSTWTDQPQHF
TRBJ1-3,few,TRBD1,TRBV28,TGTGCCAGCAAAACAGGGGCTATCGGAAACACCATATATTTT,CASKTGAIGNTIYF
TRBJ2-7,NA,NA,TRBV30,TGTGCCTGGAGTGTACAGATCTCCTACGAGCAGTACTTC,CAWSVQISYEQYF
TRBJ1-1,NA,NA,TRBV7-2,TGTGCCAGCAGCTTAGCGGGCGGAGTGAACACTGAAGCTTTCTTT,CASSLAGGVNTEAFF
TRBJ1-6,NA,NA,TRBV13,TGTGCCAGCAGCTTAGATGGGGCCCTCCACTTT,CASSLDGALHF
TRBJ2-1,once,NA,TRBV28,TGTGCCAGCAGTTCCCAGGAGAGTTACTACAATGAGCAGTTCTTC,CASSSQESYYNEQFF
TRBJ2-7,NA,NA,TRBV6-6,TGTGCCAGCAGTTACTATTCGGACAGCTCCTACGAGCAGTACTTC,CASSYYSDSSYEQYF
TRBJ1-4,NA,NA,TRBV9,TGTGCCAGCAGCGTAGGGCAGGGGATGGAAAAACTGTTTTTT,CASSVGQGMEKLFF
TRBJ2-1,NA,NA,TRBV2,TGTGCCAGCATGGTGGGCGGGGAATACAATGAGCAGTTCTTC,CASMVGGEYNEQFF
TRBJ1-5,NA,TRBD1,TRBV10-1,TGCGCCAGCAGTGAATACAGGGGGGTGACCTATAGCAATCAGCCCCAGCATTTT,CASSEYRGVTYSNQPQHF
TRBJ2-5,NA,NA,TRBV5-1,TGCGCCAGCAGCACGCACCAAGAGACCCAGTACTTC,CASSTHQETQYF
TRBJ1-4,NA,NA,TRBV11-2,TGTGCCAGCAGCGGCGGAACTAATGAAAAACTGTTTTTT,CASSGGTNEKLFF
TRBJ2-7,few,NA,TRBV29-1,TGCAGCGTTGGGGGCCGGGCTTACTACGAGCAGTACTTC,CSVGGRAYYEQYF
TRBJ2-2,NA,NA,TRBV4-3,TGCGCCAGCAGCCAAGAGTACGGGACCCAGAACACCGGGGAGCTGTTTTTT,CASSQEYGTQNTGELFF
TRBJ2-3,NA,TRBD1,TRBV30,TGTGCCTGGAGTGGGACAACTTCAGGGGGCGACACGCAGTATTTT,CAWSGTTSGGDTQYF
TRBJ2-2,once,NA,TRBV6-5,TGTGCCAGCAGTTACCAGACTCCCAGTAGCGGGGAGCTGTTTTTT,CASSYQTPSSGELFF
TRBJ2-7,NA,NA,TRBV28,TGTGCCAGCAGGCTACCGGGCTCCGGGGAGGAGTACTTC,CASRLPGSGEEYF
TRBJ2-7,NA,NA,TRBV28,TGTGCCAGCAGCCCCGGACAGCACTACGAGCAGTACTTC,CASSPGQHYEQYF
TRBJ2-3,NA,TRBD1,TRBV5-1,TGCGCCAGCAGCTTCGGGATCGCTGGAACAGGGGGCGCCGCAGATACGCAGTATTTT,CASSFGIAGTGGAADTQYF
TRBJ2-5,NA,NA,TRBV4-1,TGCGCCAGCAGCCCAACGCCGGAGACCCAGTACTTC,CASSPTPETQYF
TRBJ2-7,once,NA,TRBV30,TGTGCCTGTAGTTCCTCCTACGAGCAGTACTTC,CACSSSYEQYF
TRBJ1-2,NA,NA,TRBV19,TGTGCCAGTAGTATCCAACCCGACGTTCAGTATGGCTACACCTTC,CASSIQPDVQYGYTF
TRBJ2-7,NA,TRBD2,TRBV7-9,TGTGCCAGCAGCTTTCCCAGCGGGAGCGCCTACGAGCAGTACTTC,CASSFPSGSAYEQYF
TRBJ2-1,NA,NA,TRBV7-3,TGTGCCAGCAGCCCTCTGGGGGGAGGTGAGCAGTTCTTC,CASSPLGGGEQFF